Listed below are T cell receptor beta chains from one sample, sequenced in a study of blood T cell repertoires in COVID-19. The protocol was immunoSEQ multiplex PCR, while the TCRdb copy is restricted to in-frame clones and leaves out a portion. This sample has 260,000 or so clones; approximately 91% occur once, and the top ten carry about 0.7%. The source material was peripheral blood. The source of these receptors is a human donor in a cohort sampled during active COVID-19. Each CDR3 is given with its conserved first and last residue. D genes are given only for firm matches. Size is omitted from some rows. Given values are once, few, many or a class for expanded clones.

v_gene	abundance	j_gene	d_gene	CDR3aa	CDR3nt
TRBV30	NA	TRBJ1-5	NA	CAWSVARDNQPQHF	TGTGCCTGGAGTGTAGCTCGCGACAATCAGCCCCAGCATTTT
TRBV6-2/TRBV6-3	NA	TRBJ2-1	NA	CASSGIWGDEQFF	TGTGCCAGCAGCGGGATTTGGGGCGATGAGCAGTTCTTC
TRBV9	NA	TRBJ2-3	TRBD1	CASSVEGQGLTDTQYF	TGTGCCAGCAGCGTAGAGGGACAGGGCCTTACAGATACGCAGTATTTT
TRBV18	NA	TRBJ2-7	TRBD1	CASSPTGTSSYEQYF	TGTGCCAGCTCACCGACAGGGACCAGCTCCTACGAGCAGTACTTC
TRBV28	NA	TRBJ1-3	NA	CASSRQVSGNTIYF	TGTGCCAGCAGCCGACAGGTCTCTGGAAACACCATATATTTT
TRBV3-1/TRBV3-2	NA	TRBJ2-1	NA	CASSQSLAPPYNEQFF	TGTGCCAGCAGCCAAAGCCTAGCGCCCCCCTACAATGAGCAGTTCTTC
TRBV19	NA	TRBJ1-5	TRBD1	CATWTGYQPQHF	TGTGCCACCTGGACAGGGTACCAGCCCCAGCATTTT
TRBV3-1/TRBV3-2	NA	TRBJ2-7	TRBD2	CASSQALAGTYEQYF	TGTGCCAGCAGCCAAGCGCTAGCGGGGACCTACGAGCAGTACTTC
TRBV3-1/TRBV3-2	few	TRBJ1-2	NA	CASSQDPTAFYGYTF	TGTGCCAGCAGCCAAGATCCGACAGCCTTCTATGGCTACACCTTC
TRBV5-1	NA	TRBJ2-7	NA	CASSYGRTDYEQYF	TGCGCCAGCAGCTATGGGAGAACCGATTACGAGCAGTACTTC
TRBV6-6	NA	TRBJ2-1	NA	CASSPGYGSRDEQFF	TGTGCCAGCAGTCCGGGGTACGGGAGTAGGGATGAGCAGTTCTTC
TRBV2	NA	TRBJ2-7	TRBD1	CASRTGGGYEQYF	TGTGCCAGCAGAACAGGGGGCGGGTACGAGCAGTACTTC
TRBV18	NA	TRBJ2-5	NA	CASSPRNSQETQYF	TGTGCCAGCTCACCAAGAAACAGCCAAGAGACCCAGTACTTC
TRBV30	NA	TRBJ1-2	TRBD1	CAWRTGGDYGYTF	TGTGCCTGGAGGACAGGGGGCGACTATGGCTACACCTTC
TRBV11-2	NA	TRBJ2-7	NA	CASSPISRLSSYEQYF	TGTGCCAGCAGCCCAATCTCCCGACTTTCATCCTACGAGCAGTACTTC
TRBV5-1	NA	TRBJ1-2	TRBD1	CASSAGTDYGYTF	TGCGCCAGCAGCGCCGGGACAGACTATGGCTACACCTTC
TRBV11-2	NA	TRBJ1-2	TRBD1	CASSLGGQGYGYTF	TGTGCCAGCAGCTTAGGGGGACAGGGTTACGGCTACACCTTC
TRBV10-3	NA	TRBJ2-7	TRBD1	CAISLPGQGPYEQYF	TGTGCCATCAGCCTACCGGGACAGGGGCCCTACGAGCAGTACTTC
TRBV30	NA	TRBJ2-7	TRBD1	CAWTLDRGLSYEQYF	TGTGCCTGGACCTTAGACAGGGGTTTATCCTACGAGCAGTACTTC
TRBV4-1	NA	TRBJ2-7	TRBD2	CASSQDASGGTYEQYF	TGCGCCAGCAGCCAAGACGCTAGCGGGGGAACCTACGAGCAGTACTTC
TRBV6-2/TRBV6-3	NA	TRBJ2-5	NA	CASSYSAYVQRAEMQETQYF	TGTGCCAGCAGTTACTCGGCGTATGTACAACGAGCGGAGATGCAAGAGACCCAGTACTTC
TRBV7-9	NA	TRBJ2-7	NA	CASSLSEDYEQYF	TGTGCCAGCAGCCTCTCGGAGGACTACGAGCAGTACTTC
TRBV10-3	NA	TRBJ1-1	TRBD1	CAISEPQQGRTEAFF	TGTGCCATCAGTGAGCCGCAACAGGGGCGCACTGAAGCTTTCTTT